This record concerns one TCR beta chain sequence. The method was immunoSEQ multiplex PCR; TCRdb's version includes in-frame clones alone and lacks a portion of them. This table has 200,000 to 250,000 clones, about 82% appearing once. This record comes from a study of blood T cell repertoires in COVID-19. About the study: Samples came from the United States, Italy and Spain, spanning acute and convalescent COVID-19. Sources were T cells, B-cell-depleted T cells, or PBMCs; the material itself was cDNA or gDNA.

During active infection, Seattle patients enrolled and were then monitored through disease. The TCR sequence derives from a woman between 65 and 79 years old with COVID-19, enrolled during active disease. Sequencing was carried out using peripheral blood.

CDR3 nucleotides: TGTGCCAGCAGTGAACTACAGGGGGCATTTTCTGAAGCTTTCTTT. It is translated as CASSELQGAFSEAFF. The chain recombines TRBV6-1 with TRBJ1-1, with TRBD1 matching over 9 bases. The CDR3 extends over 15 amino acids. Germline trimming cut 2 bases from V and 6 bases from J; bases unmatched to any gene: 7. Germline values: CDR1 MNHNS, CDR2 SASEGT.